Each of the 21 T cell receptor beta chains below was sequenced from the same sample in a study of blood T cells in healthy people across ages. A second roughly 6 to 12 cycle PCR used barcoded and J-beta primers. Each CDR3 protein is one row after TCRdb ran MiXCR on the 5' RACE reads. The sample shows hundreds of thousands of distinct CDR3 sequences, 58% of them seen only once. Sequencing used blood. These receptors originate from a man under 40 in good health.

In this sample, this clonotype turned up a few times. The chain employs TRBV7-9 and TRBJ1-2, with D uncertain. V shed 2 bases and J shed 5 bases, with 9 bases lying between them. The germline gives CDR1 SEHNR, CDR2 FQNEAQ (reference sequence). This CDR3 region has 13 residues. This CDR3 reads CASSLLQTYGYTF. CDR3 nucleotides: TGTGCCAGCAGCTTACTCCAGACTTATGGCTACACCTTC. The full variable domain, in which reference TRBV7-9 and TRBJ1-2 provide the parts outside the CDR3, is DTGVSQNPRHKITKRGQNVTFRCDPISEHNRLYWYRQTLGQGPEFLTYFQNEAQLEKSRLLSDRFSAERPKGSFSTLEIQRTEQGDSAMYLCASSLLQTYGYTFGSGTRLTVV.

The J gene is TRBJ1-6, the V gene TRBV7-2; no firm D call. V lost 4 bases to trimming and J lost 0 bases, with 10 bases between them. The CDR3 runs 16 residues. CDR1 and CDR2 from the germline V gene are SGHTA and FQGNSA. CDR3 nucleotides: TGTGCCAGCAGCTCGGGCGCAAGCTCCTATAATTCACCCCTCCACTTT. Residues: CASSSGASSYNSPLHF. The entire variable domain, with the rest obtained from reference TRBV7-2 and TRBJ1-6, is as follows: GAGVSQSPSNKVTEKGKDVELRCDPISGHTALYWYRQSLGQGLEFLIYFQGNSAPDKSGLPSDRFSAERTGGSVSTLTIQRTQQEDSAVYLCASSSGASSYNSPLHFGNGTRLTVT.

The rearrangement joins TRBV20-1 to TRBJ1-1; D is unresolved. Trimming shortened V by 0 bases and J by 6 bases, and 11 bases separated the two germline ends. Germline CDR1 is DFQATT and CDR2 is SNEGSKA (reference sequence). The CDR3 extends over 13 amino acids. CDR3 protein: CSARDRVHPEAFF. The CDR3 DNA follows: TGCAGTGCTAGAGATAGGGTCCATCCTGAAGCTTTCTTT.

In this sample, this clonotype turned up a few times. The chain uses TRBV6-5 and TRBJ1-5; D is perhaps TRBD1 (6 bases). Germline CDR1 MNHEY, CDR2 SVGAGI. This CDR3 is 15 amino acids long. The ends were cut back, 5 bases at V and 7 bases at J, with 18 bases in the middle. The CDR3 nucleotides are TGTGCCAGCAGTCCCCGGGCGGGGGGCTTGCAGCCCCAGCATTTT. Encoded protein: CASSPRAGGLQPQHF.

As regards this clonotype: The junction does not match germline at one end; this may be a read error. This sequence joins TRBV27 and TRBJ2-7; no clear D. This CDR3 contains 13 residues. Germline CDR1 and CDR2: MNHEY and SMNVEV (reference sequence). As DNA, the CDR3 is TGTGCCAGCAGTGTATCGGTGGCCTACGAGCAGTACTTC. Encoded protein: CASSVSVAYEQYF.

The chain links TRBV20-1 to TRBJ2-7; TRBD1 is a possible D gene (5 bases). CDR1 and CDR2 (germline): DFQATT, SNEGSKA (reference sequence). Trimming removed 2 bases at V and 6 bases at J, with 11 bases between. The CDR3 contains 12 residues. CDR3 sequence (DNA): TGCAGTGCTAGACTCCAGGGTGCCGAGCAGTACTTC. It yields the protein CSARLQGAEQYF.

This clonotype was seen a few times. This chain joins TRBV20-1 and TRBJ2-7; TRBD2 aligns across 9 bases. Germline lookup yields CDR1 DFQATT and CDR2 SNEGSKA (reference sequence). The J segment lost 6 bases and the V segment lost 0 bases, leaving 6 bases of the junction unmatched. The CDR3 has 14 amino acids. CDR3: CSARDIGGRGEQYF. In DNA, the CDR3 is TGCAGTGCTAGAGATATCGGCGGGAGGGGCGAGCAGTACTTC.

This clonotype was detected only a few times. DNA of the CDR3: TGCAGTGTGCCCTTGGGGGGGTCCGGATCCGATACGCAGTATTTT. Translating gives CSVPLGGSGSDTQYF. The V call is TRBV20-1, the J call TRBJ2-3; 7 bases are a match to TRBD2. With V trimmed by 7 bases and J by 6 bases, 16 bases remained unmatched. Looked up from germline, CDR1 is DFQATT and CDR2 is SNEGSKA (reference sequence). CDR3 length: 15 amino acids.

This chain joins TRBV18 and TRBJ2-7; D not resolved. Near its end, the DNA agrees better with TRBJ2-5, so the J call may be wrong. There are 13 residues in the CDR3. Germline CDR1 reads KGHSH; CDR2 reads LQKENI. CDR3 amino acids: CASSPPVLETQYF. The CDR3 nucleotides read TGTGCCAGCTCACCACCGGTATTAGAGACCCAGTACTTC.

The chain has TRBV27 and TRBJ2-5, with D tentatively TRBD1 or TRBD2 (5 bases each). The DNA end is a closer match to TRBJ2-7, so the J assignment may be wrong. Germline V lookup: CDR1 MNHEY, CDR2 SMNVEV (reference sequence). This CDR3 is built from 14 residues. The CDR3 nucleotides are TGTGCCAGATGTCCGGGGCGGACGGGGTACGAGCAGTACTTC. Encoded protein: CARCPGRTGYEQYF.

The chain has TRBV20-1 and TRBJ2-1, with 10 nucleotides matching TRBD2. This CDR3 has 19 amino acids. Germline V gene sequence: CDR1 DFQATT, CDR2 SNEGSKA (reference sequence). The trim removed 4 bases at V and 0 bases at J, leaving 15 bases unmatched. DNA for the CDR3: TGCAGTGCTACTGATGTCCTTAGCGGGAGGCATAGCTCCTACAATGAGCAGTTCTTC. It is translated as CSATDVLSGRHSSYNEQFF.

A word on this clonotype: A much larger clone differs from this one at a single base, so this may be a read error. The chain couples TRBV10-3 to TRBJ2-7; 12 bases are shared with TRBD2. CDR3 size: 15 residues. Unmatched junction bases numbered 10, after V lost 6 bases and J lost 7 bases. Germline lookup yields CDR1 ENHRY and CDR2 SYGVKD. CDR3 protein: CAIRSSGRAGNEQYF. The CDR3 DNA is TGTGCCATCAGGTCTAGCGGGAGGGCGGGAAATGAGCAGTACTTC.

The chain combines TRBV3-1 with TRBJ2-5; D remains unclear. Germline values: CDR1 LGHDT, CDR2 YNNKEL (reference sequence). Trimming cost V 3 bases and J 4 bases, with 12 bases left between them. This CDR3 region has 14 residues. The CDR3, as DNA: TGTGCCAGCAGCCAGGGCAAGATTGGAGAGACCCAGTACTTC. This translates into CASSQGKIGETQYF.

This rearrangement joins TRBV29-1 to TRBJ2-2, with a weak D call TRBD2 (5 bases). Trimming cost V 7 bases and J 5 bases, with 17 bases left between them. The germline V gene has CDR1 SQVTM and CDR2 ANQGSEA. CDR3 length: 14 residues. CDR3: CSAQDGIETGELFF. The CDR3 nucleotides read TGCAGCGCTCAGGACGGGATAGAGACCGGGGAGCTGTTTTTT.

The rearrangement joins TRBV12-5 to TRBJ2-1, with unresolved D. V was clipped by 8 bases and J by 3 bases, with 8 bases between them. The CDR3 contains 12 residues. Germline CDR1 and CDR2: LGHNT and FRNRAP. CDR3 DNA sequence: TGTGCTAGTAGGGCCCTCTACAATGAGCAGTTCTTC. It is translated as CASRALYNEQFF.

This clonotype was observed many times. CDR3 sequence reads: CSARDLLAFHAEQYF. CDR3 DNA: TGCAGTGCTAGAGATCTCTTAGCGTTCCACGCCGAGCAGTACTTC. This sequence joins TRBV20-1 and TRBJ2-7; tentative D call: TRBD2 (5 bases). The CDR3 is 15 amino acids. V was pared by 0 bases and J by 6 bases, with 18 bases between. In germline, CDR1 is DFQATT, CDR2 SNEGSKA (reference sequence).

This chain uses TRBV18 with TRBJ1-5; 11 bases map to TRBD1. V was clipped by 3 bases and J by 7 bases; unmatched bases: 5. The CDR3 sequence is 15 residues long. Germline CDR1 is KGHSH and CDR2 is LQKENI. Here the CDR3 DNA reads TGTGCCAGCTCACCGGACAGGGGGCCTGGGCAGCCCCAGCATTTT. Translating gives CASSPDRGPGQPQHF.

This chain connects TRBV4-3 to TRBJ2-3; TRBD1 agrees at 7 bases. This CDR3 comprises 16 residues. Per germline, CDR1 LGHNA and CDR2 YSLEER. J gave up 3 bases and V 0 bases, and 6 bases lay outside the gene matches. CDR3 DNA sequence: TGCGCCAGCAGCCAAGAGACAGGGAGAGGAACAGATACGCAGTATTTT. Its translation is CASSQETGRGTDTQYF.

This clonotype turned up a few times. V usage is TRBV27 and J usage is TRBJ2-1; D unclear. V gave up 0 bases and J gave up 12 bases, with 12 bases separating them. In germline, CDR1 is MNHEY, CDR2 SMNVEV (reference sequence). This CDR3 is 13 amino acids long. CDR3 sequence: CASSLSSRVVQFF. CDR3 coding DNA: TGTGCCAGCAGTTTATCGAGCCGGGTGGTGCAGTTCTTC.

In this sample, this clonotype turned up a few times. J is TRBJ2-5 and V is TRBV9; tentative D call: TRBD1 (5 bases). Looked up from germline, CDR1 is SGDLS and CDR2 is YYNGEE. V dropped 0 bases and J dropped 2 bases, with 8 bases sitting between them. This CDR3 region has 14 residues. The CDR3 region has the DNA TGTGCCAGCAGCGTAGGACAGATACAAGAGACCCAGTACTTC. It yields the protein CASSVGQIQETQYF.

The V call is TRBV7-2, the J call TRBJ1-4; 10 bases are a match to TRBD1. The CDR3 loop spans 16 amino acids. Germline CDR1 SGHTA, CDR2 FQGNSA. J gave up 12 bases and V 5 bases, and 15 bases lay outside the gene matches. Written as DNA, the CDR3 is TGTGCCAGCAGCAAGGGGACAGGGGTGATCGTTGGGGAACTGTTTTTT. It yields the protein CASSKGTGVIVGELFF.